Listed below are T cell receptor beta chains from one sample, sequenced in a study of T-cell reconstitution after alpha-beta-depleted transplantation in children. TCRdb ran MiXCR on the PCR reads and lists one entry per CDR3 protein. The table lists about 540,000 distinct CDR3 sequences, around 17% of them singletons. The sequenced sample was PBMCs from the stem cell graft donor, obtained from the stem cell graft. The receptors originated from a human donor who donated a stem cell graft to a child with acute lymphoblastic leukemia. Each CDR3 is given with its conserved first and last residue. Fields, in order: V gene, clone size, CDR3 length, D gene, J gene, CDR3 DNA, CDR3 protein. A D gene is named only where the DNA matches it firmly. Some rows mark clone size as missing; the rest say once, few, many or name a class of expanded clone.

V: TRBV7-6; size: -; length: 17; D: -; J: TRBJ2-4; DNA: TGTGCCAGCAGCTTAGTTGGGCAGACCCTAGCCAAAAACATTCAGTACTTC; CDR3: CASSLVGQTLAKNIQYF
V: TRBV6-1; size: -; length: 11; D: -; J: TRBJ2-1; DNA: TGTGCCAGCAGGGGTCGGAATGAGCAGTTCTTC; CDR3: CASRGRNEQFF
V: TRBV12-3/TRBV12-4; size: many; length: 11; D: -; J: TRBJ1-6; DNA: TGTGCCAGCAGTTTCGGACCTCTCCTCCACTTT; CDR3: CASSFGPLLHF
V: TRBV12-3/TRBV12-4; size: few; length: 10; D: -; J: TRBJ2-5; DNA: TGTGCCAGCAGTGCGGAGACCCAGTACTTC; CDR3: CASSAETQYF
V: TRBV5-5; size: -; length: 15; D: -; J: TRBJ1-1; DNA: TGTGCCAGCAGCTTCCTAACCTTAATGAACACTGAAGCTTTCTTT; CDR3: CASSFLTLMNTEAFF
V: TRBV29-1; size: few; length: 14; D: -; J: TRBJ1-1; DNA: TGCAGCGTGGACACAGGGCCGAGGAACACTGAAGCTTTCTTT; CDR3: CSVDTGPRNTEAFF
V: TRBV6-4; size: few; length: 16; D: -; J: TRBJ2-1; DNA: TGTGCCAGCAGTCCCCTTTACCTCGTAGGGGCAAATGAGCAGTTCTTC; CDR3: CASSPLYLVGANEQFF
V: TRBV5-1; size: -; length: 14; D: -; J: TRBJ1-1; DNA: TGCGCCAGCAGCTTCTGGCTGGAGAGCACTGAAGCTTTCTTT; CDR3: CASSFWLESTEAFF
V: TRBV2; size: -; length: 14; D: -; J: TRBJ1-2; DNA: TGTGCCAGCAGTGAAGTTCGAGCTAACTATGGCTACACCTTC; CDR3: CASSEVRANYGYTF
V: TRBV9; size: few; length: 15; D: TRBD2; J: TRBJ2-7; DNA: TGTGCCAGCAGCGCCGGGACTAGCGGGACCAACGAGCAGTACTTC; CDR3: CASSAGTSGTNEQYF
V: TRBV29-1; size: few; length: 12; D: -; J: TRBJ1-3; DNA: TGCAGCGTCCACTCCTCTGGAAACACCATATATTTT; CDR3: CSVHSSGNTIYF
V: TRBV21-1; size: -; length: 14; D: -; J: TRBJ2-7; DNA: TGTGCCAGCAGCAAAGTCCCGAGATTCTACGAGCAGTACTTC; CDR3: CASSKVPRFYEQYF
V: TRBV12-3/TRBV12-4; size: few; length: 13; D: -; J: TRBJ2-1; DNA: TGTGCCAGCAGTTCGCGGTGGGGCAATGAGCAGTTCTTC; CDR3: CASSSRWGNEQFF
V: TRBV12-3/TRBV12-4; size: few; length: 18; D: -; J: TRBJ1-2; DNA: TGTGCCAGCAGTTTTTGGAATGTCGGGACAACGAAAACCTATGGCTACACCTTC; CDR3: CASSFWNVGTTKTYGYTF
V: TRBV4-1; size: few; length: 14; D: -; J: TRBJ1-6; DNA: TGCGCCAGCAGCCAAGGGCCCCTGAGTTCACCCCTCCACTTT; CDR3: CASSQGPLSSPLHF
V: TRBV5-5; size: few; length: 16; D: TRBD1; J: TRBJ2-3; DNA: TGTGCCAGCAGAAGCCCTAGACAGGGGAGAACAGATACGCAGTATTTT; CDR3: CASRSPRQGRTDTQYF
V: TRBV5-1; size: -; length: 12; D: TRBD2; J: TRBJ2-3; DNA: TGCGCCAGCACTGCGGGAGAAGATACGCAGTATTTT; CDR3: CASTAGEDTQYF
V: TRBV5-1; size: -; length: 16; D: TRBD2; J: TRBJ2-5; DNA: TGCGCCAGCAGCTTGGATCCTAGCGGGAGTGGGGAGACCCAGTACTTC; CDR3: CASSLDPSGSGETQYF
V: TRBV20-1; size: -; length: 14; D: -; J: TRBJ2-7; DNA: TGCAGTGCTAGACTGGGGGCGGAGGTCGGCGAGCAGTACTTC; CDR3: CSARLGAEVGEQYF
V: TRBV2; size: few; length: 16; D: TRBD1; J: TRBJ2-5; DNA: TGTGCCAGCAGTGAACGCCGGGGACAGGGGGAAGAGACCCAGTACTTC; CDR3: CASSERRGQGEETQYF
V: TRBV7-9; size: few; length: 17; D: TRBD1; J: TRBJ2-2; DNA: TGTGCCAGCAGCTCCCGCACCGGGACAGGGAGGTCGGGGGAGCTGTTTTTT; CDR3: CASSSRTGTGRSGELFF
V: TRBV12-3/TRBV12-4; size: -; length: 15; D: TRBD2; J: TRBJ2-1; DNA: TGTGCCAGCAGTTTAAACCCGGGACTAACCGATGAGCAGTTCTTC; CDR3: CASSLNPGLTDEQFF
V: TRBV7-8; size: -; length: 13; D: -; J: TRBJ1-1; DNA: TGTGCCAGCACGGACAGAACTAACACTGAAGCTTTCTTT; CDR3: CASTDRTNTEAFF
V: TRBV20-1; size: few; length: 15; D: -; J: TRBJ2-1; DNA: TGCAGTGCTAGAGATCAACTAGGTCAGCGAAATGAGCAGTTCTTC; CDR3: CSARDQLGQRNEQFF
V: TRBV29-1; size: many; length: 12; D: TRBD2; J: TRBJ2-7; DNA: TGCAGCGCCGGAAGCGGGATCTACGAGCAGTACTTC; CDR3: CSAGSGIYEQYF
V: TRBV12-5; size: few; length: 18; D: TRBD2; J: TRBJ2-3; DNA: TGTGCTAGTGGTTTATCGACGGGGGGTGGAGAGACATGGAATACGCAGTATTTT; CDR3: CASGLSTGGGETWNTQYF
V: TRBV12-3/TRBV12-4; size: many; length: 16; D: -; J: TRBJ2-7; DNA: TGTGCCAGCAGTTCACTCAATACCAGCGGACCCTACGAGCAGTACTTC; CDR3: CASSSLNTSGPYEQYF
V: TRBV29-1; size: few; length: 15; D: TRBD1; J: TRBJ2-7; DNA: TGCAGCGTTGTGGGGGGATTGGGACAGGGCTACGAGCAGTACTTC; CDR3: CSVVGGLGQGYEQYF
V: TRBV5-5; size: -; length: 14; D: TRBD2; J: TRBJ2-7; DNA: TGTGCCAGCAGCCCCCATTGGGGGGGGAACGAGCAGTACTTC; CDR3: CASSPHWGGNEQYF
V: TRBV20-1; size: -; length: 11; D: -; J: TRBJ2-7; DNA: TGCAGTGCTAGAGCTGGGCACGAGCAGTACTTC; CDR3: CSARAGHEQYF
V: TRBV6-1; size: -; length: 16; D: TRBD2; J: TRBJ2-5; DNA: TGTGCCAGCAGTACCCAGAGCGGGAGGGGACAAGAGACCCAGTACTTC; CDR3: CASSTQSGRGQETQYF
V: TRBV5-1; size: -; length: 20; D: -; J: TRBJ2-1; DNA: TGCGCCAGCAGCTTGGTTACATATGGGTCTACGGCAAGCTCCTACAATGAGCAGTTCTTC; CDR3: CASSLVTYGSTASSYNEQFF
V: TRBV20-1; size: -; length: 15; D: TRBD2; J: TRBJ2-3; DNA: TGCAGTGCTCTCCCTGCGGGGGTAAAGACAGATACGCAGTATTTT; CDR3: CSALPAGVKTDTQYF
V: TRBV12-3/TRBV12-4; size: few; length: 14; D: -; J: TRBJ2-7; DNA: TGTGCCACCTCTTCGGGTCTACTCTCCTACGAGCAGTACTTC; CDR3: CATSSGLLSYEQYF
V: TRBV12-3/TRBV12-4; size: -; length: 15; D: TRBD1; J: TRBJ1-1; DNA: TGTGCCAGCACCCCCGGCGGAGGGGGCGGTGGTGAAGCTTTCTTT; CDR3: CASTPGGGGGGEAFF
V: TRBV6-6; size: -; length: 12; D: -; J: TRBJ1-4; DNA: TGTGCCAGCAGTTACTCGCCTGAAAAACTGTTTTTT; CDR3: CASSYSPEKLFF
V: TRBV29-1; size: -; length: 15; D: -; J: TRBJ2-1; DNA: TGCAGCGTTGAATTGGGAGTAAGCTCCTACAATGAGCAGTTCTTC; CDR3: CSVELGVSSYNEQFF
V: TRBV7-8; size: -; length: 15; D: -; J: TRBJ2-2; DNA: TGTGCCAGCAGCCCAGGGGACACGAACACCGGGGAGCTGTTTTTT; CDR3: CASSPGDTNTGELFF
V: TRBV15; size: few; length: 15; D: -; J: TRBJ2-2; DNA: TGTGCCACCAGCAGAGCCCCAGGGAACACCGGGGAGCTGTTTTTT; CDR3: CATSRAPGNTGELFF
V: TRBV19; size: few; length: 14; D: -; J: TRBJ1-6; DNA: TGTGCCAGTAGTATGGGCAGCGAGAATTCACCCCTCCACTTT; CDR3: CASSMGSENSPLHF
V: TRBV11-3; size: -; length: 15; D: -; J: TRBJ1-3; DNA: TGTGCCAGCAGCCGCTCGGGGGGCGAGGGAAACACCATATATTTT; CDR3: CASSRSGGEGNTIYF
V: TRBV20-1; size: few; length: 16; D: TRBD2; J: TRBJ2-1; DNA: TGCAGTGCTAGAGATCCGCTAGCGGGGACCTACAATGAGCAGTTCTTC; CDR3: CSARDPLAGTYNEQFF
V: TRBV5-6; size: -; length: 15; D: TRBD1; J: TRBJ2-5; DNA: TGTGCCAGCAGCTTGGTAGAGACAGGGGCAGAGACCCAGTACTTC; CDR3: CASSLVETGAETQYF